This T cell receptor (beta chain) was found in a study of blood T cell repertoires in COVID-19. The overall study: T cells, B-cell-depleted T cells, or PBMCs provided the cDNA or gDNA that served as material.

Participant-given clinical history determined each cohort assignment. CDR3 length: 14 residues. V lost 4 bases and J lost 8; bases outside the gene matches: 11. The germline V gene encodes CDR1 SGHNT and CDR2 YYREEE (reference sequence). Profiled with immunoSEQ multiplex PCR; TCRdb holds only in-frame clones, not every one. The sample lists some 390,000 clones; around 87% were seen once. The sequencing input was PBMCs or T cells enriched from blood (not recorded which). J is TRBJ1-2 and V is TRBV5-4; 7 nucleotides line up with TRBD1. This clonotype originated in a man aged 25 to 40 who had recovered from COVID-19. CDR3 loop: CASSETRDSNGYTF. The CDR3 DNA reads TGTGCCAGCAGCGAAACCCGGGACAGTAACGGCTACACCTTC.